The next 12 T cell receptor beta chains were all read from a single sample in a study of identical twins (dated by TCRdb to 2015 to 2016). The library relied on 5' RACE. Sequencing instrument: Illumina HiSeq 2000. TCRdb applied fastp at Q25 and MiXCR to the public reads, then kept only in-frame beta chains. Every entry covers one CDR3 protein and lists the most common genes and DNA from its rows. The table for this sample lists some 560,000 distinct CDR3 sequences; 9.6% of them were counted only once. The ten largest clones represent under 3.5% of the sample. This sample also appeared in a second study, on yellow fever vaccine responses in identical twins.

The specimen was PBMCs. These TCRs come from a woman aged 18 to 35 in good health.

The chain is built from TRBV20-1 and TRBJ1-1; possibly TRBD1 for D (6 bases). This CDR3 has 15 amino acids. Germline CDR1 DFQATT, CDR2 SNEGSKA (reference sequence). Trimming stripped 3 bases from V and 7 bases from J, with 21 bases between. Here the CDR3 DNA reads TGCAGTGCTAGGGACACCCGGGACAACCGAAATGAAGCTTTCTTT. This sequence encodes CSARDTRDNRNEAFF.

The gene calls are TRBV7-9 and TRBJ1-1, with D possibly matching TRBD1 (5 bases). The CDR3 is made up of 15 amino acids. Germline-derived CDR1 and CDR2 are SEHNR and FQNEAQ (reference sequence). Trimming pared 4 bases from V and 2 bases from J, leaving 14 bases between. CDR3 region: CASSSTAGGNTEAFF. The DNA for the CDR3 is TGTGCCAGCAGCTCAACGGCTGGGGGAAACACTGAAGCTTTCTTT.

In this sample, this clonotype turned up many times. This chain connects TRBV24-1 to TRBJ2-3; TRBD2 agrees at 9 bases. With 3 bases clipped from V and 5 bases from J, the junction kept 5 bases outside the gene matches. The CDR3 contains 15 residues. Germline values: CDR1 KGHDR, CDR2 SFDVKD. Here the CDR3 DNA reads TGTGCCACCAGTGATCCTAGCGGGGCGGGAGATACGCAGTATTTT. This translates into CATSDPSGAGDTQYF.

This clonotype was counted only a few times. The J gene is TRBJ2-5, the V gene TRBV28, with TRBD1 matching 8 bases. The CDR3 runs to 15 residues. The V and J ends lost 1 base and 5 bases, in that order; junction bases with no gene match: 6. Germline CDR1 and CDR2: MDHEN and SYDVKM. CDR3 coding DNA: TGTGCCAGCAGTTTATATCAGGGGGCGGACGAGACCCAGTACTTC. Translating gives CASSLYQGADETQYF.

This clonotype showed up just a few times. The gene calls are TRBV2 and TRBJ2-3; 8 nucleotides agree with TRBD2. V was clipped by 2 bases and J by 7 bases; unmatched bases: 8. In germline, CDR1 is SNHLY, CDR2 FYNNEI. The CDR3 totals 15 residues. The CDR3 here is CASSETTSGRNTQYF. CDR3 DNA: TGTGCCAGCAGTGAAACAACTAGCGGAAGAAATACGCAGTATTTT.

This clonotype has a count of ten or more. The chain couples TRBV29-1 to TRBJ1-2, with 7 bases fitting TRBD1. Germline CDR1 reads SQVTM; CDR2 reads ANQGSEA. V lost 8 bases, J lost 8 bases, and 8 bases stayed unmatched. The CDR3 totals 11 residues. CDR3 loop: CSTWTGEGYTF. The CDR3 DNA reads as TGCAGCACCTGGACAGGCGAGGGCTACACCTTC.

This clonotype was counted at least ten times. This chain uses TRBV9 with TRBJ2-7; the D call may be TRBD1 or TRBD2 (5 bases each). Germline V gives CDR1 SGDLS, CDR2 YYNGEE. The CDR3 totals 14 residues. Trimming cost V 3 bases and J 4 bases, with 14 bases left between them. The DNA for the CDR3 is TGTGCCAGCAGCGGACGGGACCGATCTTACGAGCAGTACTTC. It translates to CASSGRDRSYEQYF.

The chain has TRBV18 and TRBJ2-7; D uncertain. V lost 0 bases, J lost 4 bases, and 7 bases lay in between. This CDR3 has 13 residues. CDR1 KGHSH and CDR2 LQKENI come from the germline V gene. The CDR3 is CASSPPVGYEQYF. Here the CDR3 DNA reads TGTGCCAGCTCACCACCAGTAGGTTACGAGCAGTACTTC.

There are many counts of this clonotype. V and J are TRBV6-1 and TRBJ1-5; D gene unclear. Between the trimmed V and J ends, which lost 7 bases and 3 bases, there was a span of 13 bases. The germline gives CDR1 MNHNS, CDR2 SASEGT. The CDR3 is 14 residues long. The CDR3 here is CASTEPAHNQPQHF. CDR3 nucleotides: TGTGCCAGCACCGAACCAGCTCACAATCAGCCCCAGCATTTT.

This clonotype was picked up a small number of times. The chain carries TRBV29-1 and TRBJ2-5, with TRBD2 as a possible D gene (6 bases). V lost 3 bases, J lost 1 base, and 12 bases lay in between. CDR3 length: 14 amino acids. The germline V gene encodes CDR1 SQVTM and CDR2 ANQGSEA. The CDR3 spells CSVDPGDSQETQYF. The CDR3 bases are TGCAGCGTTGATCCGGGAGACAGCCAAGAGACCCAGTACTTC.

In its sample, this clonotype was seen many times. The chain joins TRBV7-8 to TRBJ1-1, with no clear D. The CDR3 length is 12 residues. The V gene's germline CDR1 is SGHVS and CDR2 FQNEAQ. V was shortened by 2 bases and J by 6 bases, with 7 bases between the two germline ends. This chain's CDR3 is CASSLTGAEAFF. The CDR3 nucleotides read TGTGCCAGCAGCTTAACTGGGGCTGAAGCTTTCTTT.

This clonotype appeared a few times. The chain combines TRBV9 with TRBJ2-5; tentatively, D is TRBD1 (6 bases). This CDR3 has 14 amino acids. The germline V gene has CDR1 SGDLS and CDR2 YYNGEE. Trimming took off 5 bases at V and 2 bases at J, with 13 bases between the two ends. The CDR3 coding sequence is TGTGCCAGCAGTCTTCAGGGGAATCAAGAGACCCAGTACTTC. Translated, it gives CASSLQGNQETQYF.